Sequencing of this TCR beta chain was carried out in a study of a mutant IDH1 vaccine in newly diagnosed glioma (dated by TCRdb to about 2021). Concerning the study at large: The roughly 35 treated patients were approximately 62% male and around 38% female, with a mean age of roughly 42 years. Prior to enrollment, patients had been given standard therapy consisting of radiotherapy alone, temozolomide alone, or radiochemotherapy with temozolomide, with the combination given to most patients. Peripheral blood samples were drawn at six visits, namely V03 (baseline), V05, V07, V10, V12 and V13. Longitudinal TCRB deep sequencing was done for about two dozen treated patients, wherever samples were available for exploratory analyses. What the authors observed across the whole study: Changes in the top peripheral T cell clonotypes picked up by TCRB sequencing did not appear to be linked to pseudoprogression. Selection of PBMC samples for TCRB deep sequencing was based on availability. Vaccine-induced immune responses across multiple MHC alleles were detected in over 85% of patients. The authors stated that sample limitations prevented analyses of patient blood samples from being reproduced.

The sample's time point label, decoded: baseline, week 1 (first vaccination visit). The treatment or condition label for this specimen denotes: pre-vaccination baseline after standard-of-care therapy. Newly diagnosed WHO grade 3 or 4 IDH1-mutant astrocytomas showing loss of nuclear ATRX were present in the donors. The samples were drawn from NOA16, a multicentre, single-arm, open-label phase I trial in Germany that tested a mutant IDH1 peptide vaccine in humans for the first time. For immunogenicity testing, the blood drawn at visit V03 was used as the baseline sample. Genomic DNA for TCRB sequencing was extracted from EDTA blood using the DNeasy Blood and Tissue Kit. The method was the immunoSEQ multiplex PCR assay. The hsTCRB Kit was used according to the manufacturer's protocol to amplify rearranged TCR beta chain sequences. An Illumina MiSeq was used to sequence the TCRB libraries. The authors' analysis ran thus. The kit vendor's proprietary platform handled demultiplexing, trimming and gene mapping. Here the immuneACCESS table is served through TCRdb, limited to in-frame sequences with V and J called. Missing clones are a known gap in these copies; in checked studies unresolved V genes cover under half, and the rest lacks a known reason. V, J and clone size are taken as reported in that table, and D and trimming were inferred from the DNA itself. This sample lists around 88,000 clones; about 82% were detected once. Roughly 6.9% of the sample goes to the ten largest clones.

On this clone: This clone's antigen is unknown. Base qualities are not provided; no much larger clone lies one nucleotide away. In the same sample, other DNA sequences code for this CDR3.

This receptor was taken from a man aged 35-49 years with glioma. The source material was PBMCs, sampled from a glioma patient treated with radiotherapy, temozolomide or both.

The CDR3 protein sequence reads: CASSLGYTEAFF. In nucleotide form, the sequence is TGCGCCAGCAGCTTGGGATACACTGAAGCTTTCTTT. The V and J segments used are TRBV5-1 and TRBJ1-1; the D gene is not confidently resolved. The germline V gene supplies CDR1 SGHRS and CDR2 YFSETQ. The CDR3 holds 12 amino acids from the cysteine to the phenylalanine. CDR3 DNA is the only sequence kept; it has 36 bases, read in frame from the first base. V and J are truncated by 0 bases and 3 bases respectively, leaving an intervening sequence of 3 bases.